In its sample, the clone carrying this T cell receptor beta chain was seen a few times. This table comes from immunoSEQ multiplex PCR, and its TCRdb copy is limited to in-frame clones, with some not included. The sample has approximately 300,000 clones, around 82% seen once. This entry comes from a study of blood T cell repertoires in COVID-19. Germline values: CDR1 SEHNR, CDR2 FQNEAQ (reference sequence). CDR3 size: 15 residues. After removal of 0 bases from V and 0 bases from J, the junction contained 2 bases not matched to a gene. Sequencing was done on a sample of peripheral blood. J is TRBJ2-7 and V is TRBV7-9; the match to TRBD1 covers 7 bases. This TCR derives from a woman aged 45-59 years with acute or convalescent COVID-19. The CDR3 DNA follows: TGTGCCAGCAGCTTAGCCGGACAGGTCTCCTACGAGCAGTACTTC. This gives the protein CASSLAGQVSYEQYF.